This is a list of T cell receptor beta chains from one sample in a study of molecular identifiers for immune sequencing clone quantification. TCRdb recomputed calls from the PCR reads with MiXCR, one row per CDR3 protein. The data hold about half a million distinct CDR3 sequences, with approximately 25% observed a single time. The source material was naive CD8+ T cells from blood, with Jurkat cell RNA spiked in. The receptor source for this set is a human donor in good health. Some libraries in this study had Jurkat cell RNA spiked in. The conserved cysteine and the conserved F or W are not part of the CDR3 here. The order of the fields is J gene, V gene, CDR3 protein.

TRBJ2-1 | TRBV19 | ASSIEVPPYNEQF
TRBJ1-3 | TRBV7-9 | ASKSGDLSSGNTIY
TRBJ2-1 | TRBV12-3/TRBV12-4 | ASGRFGADYNEQF
TRBJ2-7 | TRBV27 | ASRSSGSYEQY
TRBJ1-5 | TRBV28 | ASSLRGPSNQPQH
TRBJ1-5 | TRBV6-2/TRBV6-3 | ASRTATTRSNQPQH
TRBJ1-1 | TRBV7-9 | ASSPGQGGTEAF
TRBJ2-2 | TRBV9 | ASSITSGRQTGELF
TRBJ1-5 | TRBV19 | AGSITGSNQPQH
TRBJ2-5 | TRBV4-3 | ASSQDYRGEPQY
TRBJ2-7 | TRBV20-1 | SANRPSGVYEQY
TRBJ2-1 | TRBV7-7 | ASSLGSGDEQF
TRBJ2-2 | TRBV5-1 | ASSFWTGVSGELF
TRBJ2-3 | TRBV7-9 | ASSPPTGLGGDTQY
TRBJ2-7 | TRBV5-1 | ASTEPDRGQVGQY
TRBJ1-4 | TRBV12-3/TRBV12-4 | ATRNATNEKLF
TRBJ2-1 | TRBV2 | ASSEALGNPGNAEQF
TRBJ1-1 | TRBV7-3 | ASSHGGGLKAF
TRBJ2-4 | TRBV7-9 | ASSSIIGGADGGSTKNIQY
TRBJ2-7 | TRBV11-2 | ASSSGNSYEQY
TRBJ2-6 | TRBV12-3/TRBV12-4 | ASRPRDVHAGANVLT
TRBJ2-5 | TRBV11-2 | ASSYQAGGGETQY
TRBJ1-1 | TRBV4-1 | ASSQVSGGADTEAF
TRBJ2-5 | TRBV18 | ASSSGTGAVETQY
TRBJ2-7 | TRBV4-3 | ASSLPFGERGYEQY
TRBJ2-7 | TRBV12-3/TRBV12-4 | ASSSLRLGEQY
TRBJ2-1 | TRBV11-2 | ASNPLGEYNEQF
TRBJ2-3 | TRBV14 | ASSQRLAGGGLDTQY
TRBJ1-6 | TRBV14 | ASSRGGSPLH
TRBJ2-3 | TRBV20-1 | SASKGTSWVPSTDTQY
TRBJ2-3 | TRBV19 | ASSIVATASDTQY
TRBJ1-6 | TRBV4-1 | ASSQDKANSYNSPLH
TRBJ2-1 | TRBV13 | ASSKGLAAINEQF
TRBJ1-3 | TRBV4-1 | ASSQGTSGNTIY
TRBJ1-2 | TRBV7-2 | ASSLDAGGYGYT
TRBJ2-7 | TRBV4-2 | ASSQGTREQY
TRBJ1-5 | TRBV7-9 | ASSFYTGINQPQH
TRBJ2-2 | TRBV5-6 | ASSLVSRLNTGELF
TRBJ2-2 | TRBV11-2 | ASSLDWGTGELF
TRBJ2-3 | TRBV13 | ASSPRPGNTDTQY
TRBJ1-2 | TRBV28 | ASSQQGVYGYT
TRBJ2-7 | TRBV5-1 | ASSLAMGQGANLDYEQY
TRBJ1-2 | TRBV11-2 | ASSLPRQVGYT
TRBJ2-5 | TRBV7-9 | ASSSNWDGKQETQY
TRBJ2-3 | TRBV10-3 | AISVERESTDTQY
TRBJ2-7 | TRBV27 | ASSSGLAMSSYEQY
TRBJ2-2 | TRBV6-5 | ASSPRRGGPGELF
TRBJ1-5 | TRBV20-1 | SARDIGQGADQH
TRBJ1-5 | TRBV19 | ASSMGLNQPQH
TRBJ2-7 | TRBV11-2 | ASTSDSSYEQY
TRBJ2-3 | TRBV9 | ASSEDGQGITDTQY
TRBJ2-5 | TRBV7-8 | ASSHKSSQY